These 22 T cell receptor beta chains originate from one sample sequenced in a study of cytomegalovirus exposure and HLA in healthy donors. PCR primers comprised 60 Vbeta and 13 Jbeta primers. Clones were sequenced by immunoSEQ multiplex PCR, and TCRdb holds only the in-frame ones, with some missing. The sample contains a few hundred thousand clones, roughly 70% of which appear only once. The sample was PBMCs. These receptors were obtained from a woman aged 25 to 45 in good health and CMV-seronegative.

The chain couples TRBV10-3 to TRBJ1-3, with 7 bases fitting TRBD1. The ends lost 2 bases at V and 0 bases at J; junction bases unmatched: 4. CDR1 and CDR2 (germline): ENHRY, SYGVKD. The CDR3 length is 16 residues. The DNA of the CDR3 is TGTGCCATCAGTGAGACAGGGGCGATCTCTGGAAACACCATATATTTT. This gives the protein CAISETGAISGNTIYF.

CDR3: CASSNGLPSNQPQHF. The DNA for the CDR3 is TGTGCCAGTAGTAATGGGCTTCCTAGCAATCAGCCCCAGCATTTT. The genes are TRBV19 and TRBJ1-5, with unresolved D. Trimming shortened V by 4 bases and J by 0 bases, and 10 bases separated the two germline ends. This CDR3 comprises 15 residues. Germline V gene data show CDR1 as LNHDA and CDR2 as SQIVND (reference sequence).

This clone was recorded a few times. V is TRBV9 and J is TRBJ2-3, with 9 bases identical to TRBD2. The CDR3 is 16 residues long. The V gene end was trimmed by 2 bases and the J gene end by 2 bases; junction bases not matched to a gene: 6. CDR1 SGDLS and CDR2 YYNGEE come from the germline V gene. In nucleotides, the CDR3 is TGTGCCAGCAGCGTTGGAGCGGGAGGAGACACAGATACGCAGTATTTT. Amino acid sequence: CASSVGAGGDTDTQYF. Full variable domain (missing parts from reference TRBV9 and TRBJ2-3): DSGVTQTPKHLITATGQRVTLRCSPRSGDLSVYWYQQSLDQGLQFLIQYYNGEERAKGNILERFSAQQFPDLHSELNLSSLELGDSALYFCASSVGAGGDTDTQYFGPGTRLTVL.

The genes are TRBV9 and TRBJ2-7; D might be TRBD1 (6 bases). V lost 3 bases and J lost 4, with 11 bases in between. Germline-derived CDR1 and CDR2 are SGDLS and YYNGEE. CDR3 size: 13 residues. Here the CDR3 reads CASSAGTNYEQYF. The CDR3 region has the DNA TGTGCCAGCAGCGCCGGGACAAATTACGAGCAGTACTTC.

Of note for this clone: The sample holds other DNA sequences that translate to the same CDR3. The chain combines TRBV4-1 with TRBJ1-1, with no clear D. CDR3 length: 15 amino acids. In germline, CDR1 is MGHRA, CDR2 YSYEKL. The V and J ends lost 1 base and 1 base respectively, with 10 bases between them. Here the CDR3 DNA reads TGCGCCAGCAGCCAAGCCTCAGGAACGAACACTGAAGCTTTCTTT. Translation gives CASSQASGTNTEAFF.

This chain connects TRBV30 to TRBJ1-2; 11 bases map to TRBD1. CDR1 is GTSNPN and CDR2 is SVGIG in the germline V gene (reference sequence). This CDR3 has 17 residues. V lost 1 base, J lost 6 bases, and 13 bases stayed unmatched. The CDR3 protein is CAWSARMGTGGTHGYTF. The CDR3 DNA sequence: TGTGCCTGGAGTGCCCGAATGGGGACAGGGGGAACGCATGGCTACACCTTC.

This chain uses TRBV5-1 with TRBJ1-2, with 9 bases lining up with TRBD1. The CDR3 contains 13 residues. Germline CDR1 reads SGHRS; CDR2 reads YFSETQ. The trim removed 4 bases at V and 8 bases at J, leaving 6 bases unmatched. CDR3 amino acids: CASSLGQGSGYTF. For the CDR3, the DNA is TGCGCCAGCAGCCTCGGACAGGGGAGCGGCTACACCTTC.

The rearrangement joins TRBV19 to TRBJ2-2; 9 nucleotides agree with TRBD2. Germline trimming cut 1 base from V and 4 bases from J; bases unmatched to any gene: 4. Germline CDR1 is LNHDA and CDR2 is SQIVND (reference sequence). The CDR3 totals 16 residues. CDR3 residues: CASSIGLAGLTGELFF. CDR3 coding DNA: TGTGCCAGTAGTATAGGCCTAGCGGGGCTCACCGGGGAGCTGTTTTTT.

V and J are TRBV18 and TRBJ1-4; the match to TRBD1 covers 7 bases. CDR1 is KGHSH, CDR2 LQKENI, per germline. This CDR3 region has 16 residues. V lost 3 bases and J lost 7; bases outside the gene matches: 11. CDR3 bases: TGTGCCAGCTCACCGACCAGGGAAAGGGGGCTTGAAAAACTGTTTTTT. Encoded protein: CASSPTRERGLEKLFF.

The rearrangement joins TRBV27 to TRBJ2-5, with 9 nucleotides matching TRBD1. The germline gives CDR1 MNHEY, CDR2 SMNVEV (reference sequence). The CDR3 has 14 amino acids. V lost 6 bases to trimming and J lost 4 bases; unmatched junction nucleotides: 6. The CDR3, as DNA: TGTGCCAGCAGGGATACAGGGGGCGGAGAGACCCAGTACTTC. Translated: CASRDTGGGETQYF.

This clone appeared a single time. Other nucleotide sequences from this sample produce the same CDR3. In nucleotides, the CDR3 is TGTGCCAGTAGTATCCCCCCCGGAGGAAACACTGAAGCTTTCTTT. It specifies CASSIPPGGNTEAFF. The chain is built from TRBV19 and TRBJ1-1; no clear D. The V and J ends lost 3 bases and 2 bases respectively, with 13 bases between them. From germline, CDR1 is LNHDA and CDR2 SQIVND (reference sequence). The CDR3 extends over 15 amino acids.

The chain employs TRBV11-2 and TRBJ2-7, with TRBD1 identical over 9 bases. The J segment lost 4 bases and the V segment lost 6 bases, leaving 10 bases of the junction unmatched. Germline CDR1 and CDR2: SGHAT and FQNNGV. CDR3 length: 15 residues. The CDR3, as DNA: TGTGCCAGCAGTTCCGACGGACAGGGGATATACGAGCAGTACTTC. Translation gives CASSSDGQGIYEQYF.

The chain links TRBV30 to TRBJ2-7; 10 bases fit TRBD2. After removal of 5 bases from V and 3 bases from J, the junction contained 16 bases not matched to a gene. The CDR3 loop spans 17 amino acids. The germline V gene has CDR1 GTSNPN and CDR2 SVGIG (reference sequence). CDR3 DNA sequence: TGTGCCTGGTCCGGGACAGTCCATAGCGGGAGGTACTACGAGCAGTACTTC. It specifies CAWSGTVHSGRYYEQYF.

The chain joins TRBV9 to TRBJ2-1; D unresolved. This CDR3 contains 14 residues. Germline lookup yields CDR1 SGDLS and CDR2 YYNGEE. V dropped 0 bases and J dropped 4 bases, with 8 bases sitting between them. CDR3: CASSVVSSYNEQFF. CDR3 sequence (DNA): TGTGCCAGCAGCGTAGTTAGTTCGTACAATGAGCAGTTCTTC.

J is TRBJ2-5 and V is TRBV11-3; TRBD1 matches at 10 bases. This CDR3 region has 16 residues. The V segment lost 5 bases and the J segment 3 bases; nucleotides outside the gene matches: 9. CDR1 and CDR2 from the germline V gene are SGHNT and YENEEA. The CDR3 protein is CASSQRSDRGKETQYF. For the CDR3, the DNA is TGTGCCAGCAGCCAGCGCTCGGACAGGGGGAAAGAGACCCAGTACTTC.

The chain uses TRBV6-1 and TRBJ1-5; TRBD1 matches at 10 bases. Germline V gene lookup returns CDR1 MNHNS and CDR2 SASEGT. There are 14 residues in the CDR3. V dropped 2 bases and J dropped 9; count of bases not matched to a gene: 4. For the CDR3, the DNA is TGTGCCAGCAGTGAACGGGGACAGGGGTCGCCCCAGCATTTT. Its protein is CASSERGQGSPQHF.

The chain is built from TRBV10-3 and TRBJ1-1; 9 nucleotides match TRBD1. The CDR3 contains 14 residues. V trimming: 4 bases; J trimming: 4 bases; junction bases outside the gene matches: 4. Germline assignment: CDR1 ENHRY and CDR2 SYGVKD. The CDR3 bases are TGTGCCATCAGTGGCCGACAGGGGGGCACTGAAGCTTTCTTT. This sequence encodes CAISGRQGGTEAFF.

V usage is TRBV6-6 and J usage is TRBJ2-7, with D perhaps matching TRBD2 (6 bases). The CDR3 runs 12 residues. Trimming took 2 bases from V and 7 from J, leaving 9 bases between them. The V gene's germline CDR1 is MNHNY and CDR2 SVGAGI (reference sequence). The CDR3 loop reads CASSYGGGEQYF. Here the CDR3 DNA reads TGTGCCAGCAGTTACGGGGGAGGTGAGCAGTACTTC.

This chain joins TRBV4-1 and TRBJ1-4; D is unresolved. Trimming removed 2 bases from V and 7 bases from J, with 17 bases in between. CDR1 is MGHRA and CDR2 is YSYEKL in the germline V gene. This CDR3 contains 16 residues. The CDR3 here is CASSQRPGGRGEKLFF. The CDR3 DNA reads TGCGCCAGCAGCCAACGTCCGGGAGGCCGGGGTGAAAAACTGTTTTTT.

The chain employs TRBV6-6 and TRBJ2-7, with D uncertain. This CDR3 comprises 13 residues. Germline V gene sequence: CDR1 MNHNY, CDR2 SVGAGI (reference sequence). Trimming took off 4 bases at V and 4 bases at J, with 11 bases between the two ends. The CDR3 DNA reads TGTGCCAGCAGTTTCTACGACACGTACGAGCAGTACTTC. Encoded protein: CASSFYDTYEQYF.

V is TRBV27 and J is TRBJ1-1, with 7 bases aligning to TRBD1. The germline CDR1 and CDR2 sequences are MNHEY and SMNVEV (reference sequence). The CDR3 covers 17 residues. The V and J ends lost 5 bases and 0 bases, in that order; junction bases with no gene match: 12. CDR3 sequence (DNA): TGTGCCAGCAGTCCAGGACAGGCCGTCGGTATGAACACTGAAGCTTTCTTT. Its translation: CASSPGQAVGMNTEAFF.

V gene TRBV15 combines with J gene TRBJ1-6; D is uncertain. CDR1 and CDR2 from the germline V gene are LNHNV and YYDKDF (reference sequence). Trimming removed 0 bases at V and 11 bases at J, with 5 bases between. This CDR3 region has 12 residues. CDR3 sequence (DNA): TGTGCCACCAGCAGAGATATAACACCCCTCCACTTT. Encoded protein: CATSRDITPLHF.